The T cell receptor beta chain under discussion was sequenced for a study of immune heterogeneity within non-small cell lung tumors. The overall study: Several squamous cell carcinomas, approximately 11 non-squamous carcinomas and 1 not otherwise specified made up the tumors.

This clonotype is termed medium-sized. Bulk tumor genomic DNA, about 600 ng per sample, was used as template. Several widely spaced biopsies per primary tumor were taken during surgery. Newly diagnosed with untreated non-small cell lung cancer, the patients underwent curative surgery. With 0 bases removed from V and 3 bases from J, the gap between germline ends came to 12 bases. Germline V gene data show CDR1 as PRHDT and CDR2 as FYEKMQ (reference sequence). CDR3 size: 15 residues. It was with 32 V and 13 J primers that multiplex PCR amplified TCR beta CDR3. TCRdb called the multiplex PCR reads again in MiXCR, with one record for every CDR3 protein. The sample lists over 5,000 distinct CDR3 sequences; roughly a fifth were seen once.

The sequenced material came from lung tumor tissue. This TCR came from a woman in her sixties with non-small cell lung cancer. The V call is TRBV13, the J call TRBJ2-7; no firm D call. Written as DNA, the CDR3 is TGTGCCAGCAGCTTAGGGGGCATGGTCAACTACGAGCAGTACTTC. The encoded protein is CASSLGGMVNYEQYF.